The TCR beta chain under discussion was sequenced for a study of T cell repertoires in cytomegalovirus infection. Study in general: Shared public TCR beta signatures pointed to both CMV infection and a matching HLA type. Points from the study as a whole: CMV-specific HLA-C-restricted TCR beta clonotypes dominated the ex vivo response. Carriers of CMV and the relevant HLA type were discriminated by public TCR beta frequency.

This clonotype came up many times. The antigen remains unidentified. TCRdb itself ran the reads through MiXCR, one entry per CDR3 protein. The sample yields under 200,000 distinct CDR3 sequences, 8.5% to 10% seen once. There are 16 residues in the CDR3. Germline V gives CDR1 WSHSY, CDR2 SAAADI. The J segment lost 2 bases and the V segment lost 7 bases, leaving 13 bases of the junction unmatched. The clonotype was recovered from a human donor in good health (CMV status not recorded). Some clones in this sample may be carry-over from other donors' samples. The sample was PBMCs. This chain links TRBV10-2 with TRBJ1-2; 7 bases line up with TRBD1. CDR3 sequence: CASNRDSGISNYGYTF. As DNA, the CDR3 is TGCGCCAGCAACCGGGACAGCGGGATATCGAACTATGGCTACACCTTC.